This T cell receptor beta chain derives from a study of T cells after yellow fever vaccination (dated by TCRdb to about 2019). About the investigation overall: The SMART-Seq v4 Ultra Low Input RNA kit was used to prepare libraries from fractions with low cell numbers. To track T-cell clones before and after primary and booster YFV17D yellow fever vaccination, bulk TCR alpha and beta repertoires were sequenced longitudinally. Two healthy male donors, one aged 18 to 30 and one aged 30 to 40 years, made up the cohort. Blood samples were taken at several timepoints before and after primary and secondary immunization, and bulk PBMC replicates and cell subsets were isolated.

V and J are trimmed by 6 bases and 7 bases, and the gene matches miss 5 bases of the junction. According to the germline V gene (reference sequence), CDR1 reads DFQATT and CDR2 reads SNEGSKA. Measured from the cysteine to the phenylalanine, the CDR3 is 12 residues long. The entry retains the CDR3 DNA only, 36 bases that are in frame from base 1. The treatment or condition label, read with the paper, signifies: live attenuated yellow fever vaccine strain. A standard Ficoll-Paque protocol was used to isolate PBMCs from peripheral blood. CD4 and CD8 T-cell fractions were isolated with Dynabeads CD4 and CD8 positive selection kits. TriZol was used to extract RNA from bulk PBMCs, CD4 and CD8 fractions, and dextramer-positive and dextramer-negative fractions. TCR cDNA was synthesized by 5'RACE template switching, which introduced a universal primer site and unique molecular identifiers. Priming of cDNA synthesis was performed from both the TCR alpha and TCR beta constant segments. Library amplification used two PCR steps, and the second PCR step added sample barcodes and sequencing adapters. Sequencing of the libraries was done on either Illumina HiSeq 2500 (2x100 bp) or NovaSeq (2x150 bp). As for how the authors treated the data: MIGEC handled demultiplexing of reads and collapsing into UMI consensus sequences, while MiXCR performed V(D)J alignment. Clonotypes responding to the vaccine were identified with edgeR on replicate PBMC samples, with the criteria of FDR below 0.01 and a log2 fold change above 5 up to day 15. Bulk clonotypes were assigned CD4 or CD8 identity according to which sequenced CD4 or CD8 repertoire held them at higher abundance. TCRdb itself trimmed the public reads at Q25 with fastp, ran MiXCR and retained productive beta chains. Each entry is one CDR3 protein sequence, shown with its most common DNA and genes. Clone size and V and J calls follow TCRdb, not the original study. The sample profile shows 25,000 to 35,000 distinct CDR3 sequences; about 4.4% of them were found once. The ten largest clones capture less than 55% of the sample.

Many counts were recorded for this clonotype. The antigen this receptor binds is unknown. No base-level quality is on record; no much larger clone is a single base apart. Overall study outcomes, separate from this receptor: Computational filtering was needed because FACS-sorted repertoires could contain abundant contaminating clonotypes from the bulk population. Because the study included only a couple of donors, the extent to which the findings can be generalized is limited. Most clones expanded after primary vaccination were re-detected after the booster (almost 98% of CD4 and around 88% of CD8), suggesting broad memory maintenance. A small fraction of clonotypes showed up in both the CD4 and CD8 compartments, probably as a result of convergent recombination. The secondary T-cell response was weaker than the primary response but faster, peaking on day 5 instead of day 15.

This TCR derives from a man aged 25 to 40 who received the YFV17D yellow fever vaccine. The input for sequencing was CD8+ T cells sorted from PBMCs, taken 5 days after the yellow fever booster vaccination. Rearrangement joined TRBV20-1 to TRBJ2-7; 11 bases in the middle match TRBD2. The CDR3 protein is CSAVAGGIEQYF. The sequence in DNA is TGCAGTGCCGTAGCGGGAGGGATTGAGCAGTACTTC.